This TCR beta chain is drawn from a study of Graves' ophthalmopathy and Graves' hyperthyroidism. Study-level findings and limits: Blood contained most expanded thyroid clonotypes exceeding 0.001 frequency. Ophthalmopathy cases were distinguished from stable hyperthyroidism by a 13-signature model, reaching about 91% sensitivity and 81.08% specificity.

This clonotype occurred many times. Its antigen remains unidentified. Exclusion covered patients with other autoimmune diseases or uncontrolled infections (as well as pregnancy or lactation). Diagnostic conclusions were grounded in clinical symptoms, serum thyroxine, TRAb, thyroid ultrasound and orbital computed tomography. This CDR3 is 20 amino acids long. The germline gives CDR1 MDHEN, CDR2 SYDVKM. Trimming cost V 7 bases and J 5 bases, with 32 bases left between them. RNA transcripts yielded amplified TCR beta CDR3 regions. Second-round multiplex PCR came after first-round RT-PCR with HTBI primers. One entry per CDR3 protein results from TCRdb running MiXCR on the multiplex PCR reads. The sample yields around 170,000 distinct CDR3 sequences, more than 30% seen once.

The rearrangement links TRBV28 to TRBJ2-2; either TRBD1 or TRBD2 may fit D (6 bases each). Sequenced: peripheral blood. This clonotype originated in a woman between 40 and 55 years old with Graves' ophthalmopathy. The CDR3 DNA is TGTGCCAGCATCAACAGGGAATCGGTTTTAGCGGAGATAGGGACCGGGGAGCTGTTTTTT. Translation gives CASINRESVLAEIGTGELFF.